This is a list of T cell receptor beta chains from one sample in a study of early T cells in non-severe SARS-CoV-2 infection. TCRdb ran MiXCR on the 5' RACE reads and lists one entry per CDR3 protein. Of about 84,000 distinct CDR3 sequences listed, 9% to 14% are singletons. The sequenced sample consisted of whole blood. These receptors were obtained from an adult who was a healthcare worker with PCR-confirmed SARS-CoV-2 infection or an uninfected control (not recorded which). Both conserved end residues are part of each CDR3. A D gene is named only where the DNA matches it firmly. The size of a clone is reported for some rows only, either as once, few or many, or as a class for expanded clones.

d_call: -; v_call: TRBV27; clone_size: -; j_call: TRBJ2-7; cdr3_aa: CASRKTVYEQYF; cdr3_nt: TGTGCCAGCAGGAAAACAGTCTACGAGCAGTACTTC
d_call: -; v_call: TRBV6-5; clone_size: -; j_call: TRBJ1-1; cdr3_aa: CASSSNTEAFF; cdr3_nt: TGTGCCAGCAGCTCAAACACTGAAGCTTTCTTT
d_call: -; v_call: TRBV10-3; clone_size: many; j_call: TRBJ1-6; cdr3_aa: CAISTVDSPLHF; cdr3_nt: TGTGCCATCTCGACCGTTGATTCACCCCTCCACTTT
d_call: -; v_call: TRBV5-4; clone_size: few; j_call: TRBJ2-7; cdr3_aa: CASSFGRGEQYF; cdr3_nt: TGTGCCAGCAGCTTCGGTAGGGGCGAGCAGTACTTC
d_call: -; v_call: TRBV18; clone_size: few; j_call: TRBJ1-5; cdr3_aa: CASSGWTDQPQHF; cdr3_nt: TGTGCCAGCTCCGGCTGGACCGATCAGCCCCAGCATTTT
d_call: -; v_call: TRBV30; clone_size: many; j_call: TRBJ2-1; cdr3_aa: CAWSTLTGRNEQFF; cdr3_nt: TGTGCCTGGAGTACCCTTACGGGACGGAATGAGCAGTTCTTC
d_call: TRBD2; v_call: TRBV29-1; clone_size: -; j_call: TRBJ2-3; cdr3_aa: CSVHTPGGAQYF; cdr3_nt: TGCAGCGTCCACACCCCGGGGGGGGCGCAGTATTTT
d_call: -; v_call: TRBV20-1; clone_size: few; j_call: TRBJ2-6; cdr3_aa: CSALGRGTPGANVLTF; cdr3_nt: TGCAGTGCTCTGGGCAGGGGAACCCCTGGGGCCAACGTCCTGACTTTC
d_call: -; v_call: TRBV3-1; clone_size: -; j_call: TRBJ1-2; cdr3_aa: CASSQAFPGSYGYTF; cdr3_nt: TGTGCCAGCAGCCAAGCCTTTCCGGGATCCTATGGCTACACCTTC
d_call: TRBD2; v_call: TRBV9; clone_size: -; j_call: TRBJ2-1; cdr3_aa: CASSFRGAGQNNEQFF; cdr3_nt: TGTGCCAGCAGCTTTCGGGGAGCGGGGCAAAACAATGAGCAGTTCTTC
d_call: -; v_call: TRBV11-3; clone_size: many; j_call: TRBJ2-6; cdr3_aa: CATRLGVGSGANVLTF; cdr3_nt: TGTGCCACCCGGCTGGGGGTCGGCTCTGGGGCCAACGTCCTGACTTTC
d_call: TRBD2; v_call: TRBV18; clone_size: few; j_call: TRBJ2-7; cdr3_aa: CASSPGEGSSYEQYF; cdr3_nt: TGTGCCAGCTCACCGGGGGAGGGAAGCTCCTACGAGCAGTACTTC
d_call: -; v_call: TRBV29-1; clone_size: many; j_call: TRBJ1-5; cdr3_aa: CSVADSSNQPQHF; cdr3_nt: TGCAGCGTTGCGGACAGTAGCAATCAGCCCCAGCATTTT
d_call: -; v_call: TRBV12-3/TRBV12-4; clone_size: -; j_call: TRBJ2-2; cdr3_aa: CASRSLGTPRAGELFF; cdr3_nt: TGTGCCAGCAGGTCCCTCGGGACTCCGAGAGCCGGGGAGCTGTTTTTT
d_call: TRBD1; v_call: TRBV12-3/TRBV12-4; clone_size: once; j_call: TRBJ2-6; cdr3_aa: CASSLARGQGIAGANVLTF; cdr3_nt: TGTGCCAGCAGTTTAGCGCGGGGACAGGGAATCGCTGGGGCCAACGTCCTGACTTTC
d_call: -; v_call: TRBV20-1; clone_size: few; j_call: TRBJ2-5; cdr3_aa: CSAKLDSRTQYF; cdr3_nt: TGCAGTGCTAAGCTGGATAGCAGGACCCAGTACTTC
d_call: -; v_call: TRBV11-3; clone_size: few; j_call: TRBJ1-1; cdr3_aa: CASSPTGIGVDTEAFF; cdr3_nt: TGTGCCAGCAGCCCCACGGGGATAGGGGTGGACACTGAAGCTTTCTTT
d_call: TRBD1; v_call: TRBV12-3/TRBV12-4; clone_size: -; j_call: TRBJ2-1; cdr3_aa: CASSFGTGVLYNEQFF; cdr3_nt: TGTGCCAGCAGCTTTGGGACAGGGGTTTTATACAATGAGCAGTTCTTC
d_call: -; v_call: TRBV7-2; clone_size: few; j_call: TRBJ1-1; cdr3_aa: CASSLATGTSTEAFF; cdr3_nt: TGTGCCAGCAGCTTAGCCACAGGGACCTCAACTGAAGCTTTCTTT
d_call: -; v_call: TRBV7-3; clone_size: few; j_call: TRBJ2-5; cdr3_aa: CASSLTRERTQYF; cdr3_nt: TGTGCCAGCAGCTTAACGAGGGAGAGAACCCAGTACTTC
d_call: TRBD2; v_call: TRBV3-1; clone_size: medium-sized; j_call: TRBJ2-5; cdr3_aa: CASSASKAGGPRDETQYF; cdr3_nt: TGTGCCAGCAGCGCCTCAAAAGCGGGGGGGCCGAGAGACGAGACCCAGTACTTC
d_call: -; v_call: TRBV29-1; clone_size: -; j_call: TRBJ2-7; cdr3_aa: CSVTGMGGRTYEQYF; cdr3_nt: TGCAGCGTGACCGGTATGGGGGGTCGAACCTACGAGCAGTACTTC
d_call: -; v_call: TRBV10-3; clone_size: -; j_call: TRBJ1-1; cdr3_aa: CAISSGGNTEAFF; cdr3_nt: TGTGCCATCAGTTCGGGTGGGAACACTGAAGCTTTCTTT
d_call: -; v_call: TRBV11-3; clone_size: few; j_call: TRBJ2-1; cdr3_aa: CASTIAWGIYNEQFF; cdr3_nt: TGTGCCAGCACCATCGCCTGGGGAATCTACAATGAGCAGTTCTTC
d_call: -; v_call: TRBV10-3; clone_size: many; j_call: TRBJ2-5; cdr3_aa: CAISAEGPQYF; cdr3_nt: TGTGCCATCAGTGCGGAGGGACCCCAGTACTTC
d_call: -; v_call: TRBV2; clone_size: many; j_call: TRBJ2-3; cdr3_aa: CASAPVSLGTDTQYF; cdr3_nt: TGTGCCAGCGCACCGGTCTCCCTGGGGACAGATACGCAGTATTTT